This T cell receptor beta chain was identified during a study of a mutant IDH1 vaccine in newly diagnosed glioma (dated by TCRdb to 2020 to 2022). For the study in its entirety: In the chemotherapy-containing groups, vaccination started alongside temozolomide cycles, whereas in patients who had radiotherapy alone it started 4-6 weeks after radiotherapy. Of the roughly 32 treated patients, around 60% were male and roughly 40% were female, and a mean age of around 40 years was recorded. Before enrollment, patients had received standard therapy of radiotherapy alone, temozolomide alone, or radiochemotherapy with temozolomide; most received the combination. The week-35 safety follow-up was designated visit V12, and the week-47 end of study was designated visit V13. Six visits were used for peripheral blood collection: V03 (baseline), V05, V07, V10, V12 and V13. Longitudinal TCRB deep sequencing was performed for 20 to 30 treated patients wherever samples were available for exploratory analyses. The research as a whole found: Selection of PBMC samples for TCRB deep sequencing was based on availability. Pseudoprogression seemed to be unrelated to changes in the top peripheral T cell clonotypes found by TCRB sequencing. The authors noted that analyses of patient blood samples could not be reproduced because of sample limitations. Immune responses induced by the vaccine were seen in roughly 92% of patients across multiple MHC alleles.

The method was the immunoSEQ multiplex PCR assay. The hsTCRB Kit was used according to the manufacturer's protocol to amplify rearranged TCR beta chain sequences. Sequencing of TCRB libraries was carried out on an Illumina MiSeq. In the authors' own workflow: The proprietary platform of the kit vendor was used for demultiplexing, trimming and gene mapping. TCRdb's version of the immuneACCESS table is confined to in-frame rearrangements and falls short of the full clone set. An unresolved V gene accounts for under half of the shortfall where checked; the remainder is of unknown origin. D and trimming were read from the DNA, whereas the V and J calls and clone size are those reported in that table. This sample comprises about 64,000 clones, around 74% of them detected only once. 4.7% of the sample is in the top ten clones. A word on this clone: The antigen it binds to is not known. Base quality data are lacking; no much larger clone is found one base away.

Taken with the paper, the label for time point translates to: week 35, safety follow-up. Every vaccine dose consisted of 300 ug of a 20-mer mutant IDH1 peptide in Montanide, administered subcutaneously together with topical imiquimod. Eight vaccinations were administered to patients in weeks 1, 3, 5, 7, 11, 15, 19 and 23, corresponding to visits V03 through V10. The donors had newly diagnosed IDH1-mutant astrocytomas of WHO grade 3 or 4 that showed loss of nuclear ATRX. The samples were drawn from NOA16, a multicentre, single-arm, open-label phase I trial in Germany that tested a mutant IDH1 peptide vaccine in humans for the first time. Genomic DNA for TCRB sequencing was extracted from EDTA blood using the DNeasy Blood and Tissue Kit. The germline V gene provides CDR1 SGHRS and CDR2 YFSETQ. The CDR3 contains 14 residues, cysteine and phenylalanine counted. Only the CDR3 DNA stays, 42 bases, in frame from base 1. V lost 0 bases and J lost 6 bases; the stretch between them is 12 bases long.

The rearrangement combines TRBV5-1 with TRBJ2-5, with the identity of the D gene unclear. This receptor was obtained from a man aged 50 to 60 with glioma. The sample in question was PBMCs, obtained from a glioma patient whose treatment included an IDH1 peptide vaccine. The CDR3 reads CASSLAGERQTQYF. The DNA reads as follows: TGCGCCAGCAGCTTGGCCGGAGAGAGGCAGACCCAGTACTTC.